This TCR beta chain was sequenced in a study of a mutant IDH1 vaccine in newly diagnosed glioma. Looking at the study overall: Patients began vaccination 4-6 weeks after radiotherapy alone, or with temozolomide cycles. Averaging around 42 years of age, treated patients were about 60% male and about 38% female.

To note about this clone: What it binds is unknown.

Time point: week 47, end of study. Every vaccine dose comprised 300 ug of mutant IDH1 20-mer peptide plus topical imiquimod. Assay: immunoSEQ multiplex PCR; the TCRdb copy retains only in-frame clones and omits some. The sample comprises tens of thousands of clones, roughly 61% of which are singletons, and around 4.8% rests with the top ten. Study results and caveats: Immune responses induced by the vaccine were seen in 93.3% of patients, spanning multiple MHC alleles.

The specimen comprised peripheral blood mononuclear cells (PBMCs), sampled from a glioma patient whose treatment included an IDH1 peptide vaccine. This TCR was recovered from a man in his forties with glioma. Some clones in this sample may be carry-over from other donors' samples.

The CDR3 region has the DNA TGTGCCAGCAGCTTAGATGGGACTAGGGTCTACAATGAGCAGTTCTTC. Translation: CASSLDGTRVYNEQFF. The chain recombines TRBV11-2 with TRBJ2-1; 8 nucleotides agree with TRBD2. With V trimmed by 0 bases and J by 3 bases, 4 bases remained unmatched. The germline CDR1 and CDR2 sequences are SGHAT and FQNNGV. There are 16 residues in the CDR3.